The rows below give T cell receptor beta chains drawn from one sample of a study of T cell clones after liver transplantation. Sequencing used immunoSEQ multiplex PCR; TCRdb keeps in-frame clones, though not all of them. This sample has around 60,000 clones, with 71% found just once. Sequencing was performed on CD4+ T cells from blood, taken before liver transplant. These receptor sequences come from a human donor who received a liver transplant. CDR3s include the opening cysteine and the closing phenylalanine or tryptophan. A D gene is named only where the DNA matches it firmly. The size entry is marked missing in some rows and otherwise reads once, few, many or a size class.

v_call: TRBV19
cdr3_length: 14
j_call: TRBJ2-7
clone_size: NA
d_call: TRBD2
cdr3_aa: CASSQRGGSYEQYF
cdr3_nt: TGTGCCAGTAGTCAGCGGGGGGGGTCCTACGAGCAGTACTTC

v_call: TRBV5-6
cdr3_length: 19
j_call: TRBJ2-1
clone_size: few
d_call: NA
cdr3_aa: CASRTKGDPRGTSYNEQFF
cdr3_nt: TGTGCCAGCAGGACAAAGGGGGACCCGCGGGGGACCTCCTACAATGAGCAGTTCTTC

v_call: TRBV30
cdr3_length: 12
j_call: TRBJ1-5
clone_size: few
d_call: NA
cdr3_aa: CAWGNSNQPQHF
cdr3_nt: TGTGCCTGGGGCAATAGCAATCAGCCCCAGCATTTT

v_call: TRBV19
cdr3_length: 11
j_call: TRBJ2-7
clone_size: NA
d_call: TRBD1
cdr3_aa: CASRQGYEQYF
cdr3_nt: TGTGCCAGTAGACAGGGGTACGAGCAGTACTTC

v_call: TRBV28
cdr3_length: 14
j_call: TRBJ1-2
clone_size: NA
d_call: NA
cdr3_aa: CASRPRTVWDGYTF
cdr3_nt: TGTGCCAGCAGGCCTAGGACAGTTTGGGATGGCTACACCTTC

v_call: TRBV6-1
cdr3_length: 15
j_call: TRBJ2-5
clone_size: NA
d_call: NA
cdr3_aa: CASSEIGGFQETQYF
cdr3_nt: TGTGCCAGCAGTGAAATTGGAGGGTTTCAAGAGACCCAGTACTTC

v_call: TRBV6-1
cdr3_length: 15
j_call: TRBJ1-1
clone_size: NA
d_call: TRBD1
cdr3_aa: CASSDSGGVRTEAFF
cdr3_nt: TGTGCCAGCAGTGATTCAGGGGGCGTGAGGACTGAAGCTTTCTTT

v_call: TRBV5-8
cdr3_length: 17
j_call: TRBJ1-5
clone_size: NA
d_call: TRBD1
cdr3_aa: CASSRFSGQGANQPQHF
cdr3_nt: TGTGCCAGCAGCCGTTTCTCGGGACAGGGGGCGAACCAGCCCCAGCATTTT

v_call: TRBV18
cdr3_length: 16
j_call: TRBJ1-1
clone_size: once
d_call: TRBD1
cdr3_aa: CASSPPSSGQAFEAFF
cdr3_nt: TGTGCCAGCTCACCACCGTCCTCAGGACAGGCTTTTGAAGCTTTCTTT

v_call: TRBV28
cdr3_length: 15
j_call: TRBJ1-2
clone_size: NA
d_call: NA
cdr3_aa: CASSLRTVTFYGYTF
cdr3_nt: TGTGCCAGCAGTTTACGGACAGTTACTTTCTATGGCTACACCTTC

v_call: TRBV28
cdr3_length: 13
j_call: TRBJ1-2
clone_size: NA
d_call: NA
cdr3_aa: CASTPGRVRGYTF
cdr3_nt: TGTGCCAGCACCCCGGGGAGGGTGAGGGGCTACACCTTC

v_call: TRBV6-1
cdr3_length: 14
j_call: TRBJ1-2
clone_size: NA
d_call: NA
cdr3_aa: CASSEGPGGYGYTF
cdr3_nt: TGTGCCAGCAGTGAGGGCCCTGGAGGCTATGGCTACACCTTC

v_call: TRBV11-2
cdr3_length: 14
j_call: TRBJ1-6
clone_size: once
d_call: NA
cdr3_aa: CASSSGHVSSPLHF
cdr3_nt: TGTGCCAGCAGCTCGGGACACGTTTCCTCACCCCTCCACTTT

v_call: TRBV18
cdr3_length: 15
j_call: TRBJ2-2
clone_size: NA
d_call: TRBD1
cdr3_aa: CASSPRQGATGELFF
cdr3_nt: TGTGCCAGCTCACCACGTCAGGGGGCAACCGGGGAGCTGTTTTTT

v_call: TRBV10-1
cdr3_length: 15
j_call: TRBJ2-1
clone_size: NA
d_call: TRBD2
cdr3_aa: CASSETGGAYNEQFF
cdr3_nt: TGCGCCAGCAGTGAGACGGGAGGGGCCTACAATGAGCAGTTCTTC

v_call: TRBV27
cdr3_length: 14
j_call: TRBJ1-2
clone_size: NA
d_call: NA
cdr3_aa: CASSLGRLSYGYTF
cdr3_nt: TGTGCCAGCAGTTTAGGGAGATTGAGCTATGGCTACACCTTC

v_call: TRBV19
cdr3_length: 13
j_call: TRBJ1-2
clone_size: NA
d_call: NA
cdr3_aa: CASEGRENYGYTF
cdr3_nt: TGTGCCAGTGAAGGACGGGAGAACTATGGCTACACCTTC

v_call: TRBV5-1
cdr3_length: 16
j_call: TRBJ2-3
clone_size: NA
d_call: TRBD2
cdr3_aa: CASSLGTSGSADTQYF
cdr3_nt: TGCGCCAGCAGCTTGGGGACTAGCGGGAGCGCAGATACGCAGTATTTT

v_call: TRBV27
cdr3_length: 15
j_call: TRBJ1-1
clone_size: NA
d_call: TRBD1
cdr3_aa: CASTQGVGWDTEAFF
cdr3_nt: TGTGCCAGCACCCAGGGGGTGGGTTGGGACACTGAAGCTTTCTTT

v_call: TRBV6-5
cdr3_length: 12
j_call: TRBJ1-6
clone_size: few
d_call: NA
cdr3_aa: CASSRANSPLHF
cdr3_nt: TGTGCCAGCAGCAGGGCTAATTCACCCCTCCACTTT

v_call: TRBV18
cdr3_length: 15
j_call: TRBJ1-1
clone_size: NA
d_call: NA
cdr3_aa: CASSPGRATGTEAFF
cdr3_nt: TGTGCCAGCTCACCAGGTAGGGCCACAGGCACTGAAGCTTTCTTT

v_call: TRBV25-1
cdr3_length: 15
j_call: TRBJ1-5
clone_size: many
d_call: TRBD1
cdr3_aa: CASSPGQGFGQPQHF
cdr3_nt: TGTGCCAGCAGTCCGGGACAGGGGTTTGGTCAGCCCCAGCATTTT

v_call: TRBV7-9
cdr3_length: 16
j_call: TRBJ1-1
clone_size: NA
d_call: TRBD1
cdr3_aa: CASSSEGQGARRRAFF
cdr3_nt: TGTGCCAGCAGCTCCGAGGGGCAGGGGGCTAGGAGAAGAGCTTTCTTT

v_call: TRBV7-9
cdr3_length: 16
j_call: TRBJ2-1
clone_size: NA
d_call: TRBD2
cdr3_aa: CASRIIAGGPKDEQFF
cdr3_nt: TGTGCCAGCAGGATTATAGCGGGGGGGCCTAAGGATGAGCAGTTCTTC

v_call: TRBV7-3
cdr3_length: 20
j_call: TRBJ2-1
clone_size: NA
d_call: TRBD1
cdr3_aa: CASSFRPGQGLISSYNEQFF
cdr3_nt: TGTGCCAGCAGCTTTCGTCCGGGACAGGGGCTTATCAGCTCCTACAATGAGCAGTTCTTC

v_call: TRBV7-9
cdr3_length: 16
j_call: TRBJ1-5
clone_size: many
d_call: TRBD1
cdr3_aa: CASSGPGTGEGQPQHF
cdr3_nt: TGTGCCAGCAGCGGACCCGGGACAGGGGAGGGGCAGCCCCAGCATTTT

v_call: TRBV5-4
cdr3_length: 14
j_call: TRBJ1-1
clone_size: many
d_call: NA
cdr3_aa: CASSLWGPNTEAFF
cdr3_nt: TGTGCCAGCAGCTTGTGGGGGCCGAACACTGAAGCTTTCTTT

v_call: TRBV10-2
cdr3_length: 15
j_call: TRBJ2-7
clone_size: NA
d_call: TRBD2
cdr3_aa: CASSDYGTSGGGGNF
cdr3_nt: TGCGCCAGCAGTGATTACGGGACTAGCGGGGGAGGTGGGAACTTC

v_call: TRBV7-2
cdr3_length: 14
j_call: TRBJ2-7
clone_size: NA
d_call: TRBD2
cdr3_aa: CASSRGVLSYEQYF
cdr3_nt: TGTGCCAGCAGCCGGGGGGTCCTCTCCTACGAGCAGTACTTC

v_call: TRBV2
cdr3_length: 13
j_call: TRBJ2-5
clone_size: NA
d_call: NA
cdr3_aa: CASSAPGEETQYF
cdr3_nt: TGTGCCAGCAGCGCGCCAGGGGAAGAGACCCAGTACTTC

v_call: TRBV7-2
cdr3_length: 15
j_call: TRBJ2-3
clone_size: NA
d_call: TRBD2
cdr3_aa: CASSLASGGPDTQYF
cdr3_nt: TGTGCCAGCAGCTTAGCTAGCGGGGGGCCAGATACGCAGTATTTT

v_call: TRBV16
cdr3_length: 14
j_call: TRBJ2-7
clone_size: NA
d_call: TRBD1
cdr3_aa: CASSRQGGSYEQYF
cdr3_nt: TGTGCCAGCAGCCGACAGGGGGGCTCCTACGAGCAGTACTTC

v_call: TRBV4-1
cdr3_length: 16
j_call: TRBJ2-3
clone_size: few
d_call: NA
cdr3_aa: CASSQSRSGGPDTQYF
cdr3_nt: TGCGCCAGCAGCCAATCACGATCAGGGGGGCCAGATACGCAGTATTTT

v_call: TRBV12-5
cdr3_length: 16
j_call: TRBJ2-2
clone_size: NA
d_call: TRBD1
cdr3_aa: CASGFTGQGKVGELFF
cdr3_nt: TGTGCTAGTGGTTTTACGGGACAGGGGAAGGTCGGGGAGCTGTTTTTT

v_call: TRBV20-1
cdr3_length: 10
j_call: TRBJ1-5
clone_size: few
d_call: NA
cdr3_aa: CRDEGQPQHF
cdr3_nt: TGCAGGGACGAGGGCCAGCCCCAGCATTTT

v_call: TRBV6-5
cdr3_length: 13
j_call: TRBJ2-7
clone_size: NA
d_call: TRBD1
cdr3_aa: CASRVGTGGGFDF
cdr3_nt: TGTGCCAGCAGAGTCGGGACAGGGGGCGGTTTTGACTTC

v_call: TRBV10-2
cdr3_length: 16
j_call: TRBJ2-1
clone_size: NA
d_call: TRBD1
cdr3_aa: CASSETGQGQYNEQFF
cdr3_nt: TGCGCCAGCAGTGAGACCGGACAGGGGCAATACAATGAGCAGTTCTTC